This T cell receptor beta chain is drawn from a study of blood T cell repertoires in COVID-19. Overall study: COVID-19 samples, acute and convalescent, were from the United States, Italy and Spain. T cells, B-cell-depleted T cells, or PBMCs supplied cDNA or gDNA.

Germline V gene data show CDR1 as KGHDR and CDR2 as SFDVKD. Trimming left V 5 bases short and J 0 bases short, with 7 bases between. This CDR3 is built from 13 residues. In the original workflow: Estimation of nucleated cell counts was performed using reference gene primer amplification. Clones were read by immunoSEQ multiplex PCR, and TCRdb kept only the in-frame ones, dropping some. That table furnishes V, J and clone size, whereas the DNA furnished D and trimming. Among 150,000 or so clones listed, around 81% were seen once. J is TRBJ2-7 and V is TRBV24-1; TRBD1 might be the D (5 bases). This sequence was found in a man aged 55 to 70 with active or convalescent COVID-19. Sequenced: peripheral blood. CDR3 nucleotide sequence: TGTGCCACCAGTGTAGGGGACTCCTACGAGCAGTACTTC. Its translation is CATSVGDSYEQYF.